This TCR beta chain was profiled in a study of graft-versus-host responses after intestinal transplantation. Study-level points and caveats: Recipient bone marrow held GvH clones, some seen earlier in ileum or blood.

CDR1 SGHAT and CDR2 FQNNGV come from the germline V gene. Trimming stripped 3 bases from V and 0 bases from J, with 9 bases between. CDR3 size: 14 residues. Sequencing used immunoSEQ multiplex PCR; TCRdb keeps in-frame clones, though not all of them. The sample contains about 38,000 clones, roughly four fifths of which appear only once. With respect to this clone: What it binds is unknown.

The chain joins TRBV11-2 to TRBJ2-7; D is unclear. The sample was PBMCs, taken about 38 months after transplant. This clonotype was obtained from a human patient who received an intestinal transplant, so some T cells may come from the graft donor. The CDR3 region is CASSFQPNSYEQYF. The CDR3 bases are TGTGCCAGCAGCTTCCAACCGAACTCCTACGAGCAGTACTTC. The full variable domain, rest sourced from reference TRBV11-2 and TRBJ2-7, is EAGVAQSPRYKIIEKRQSVAFWCNPISGHATLYWYQQILGQGPKLLIQFQNNGVVDDSQLPKDRFSAERLKGVDSTLKIQPAKLEDSAVYLCASSFQPNSYEQYFGPGTRLTVT.